This T cell receptor beta chain derives from a study of beta chain features in type 1 diabetes. General observations from the study: In every one of the four CD4+ subsets, TCRB CDR3s were moderately but significantly shorter in Type 1 diabetes patients.

CDR1 MDHEN and CDR2 SYDVKM come from the germline V gene. The V end was cut by 7 bases, the J end by 0 bases, with 9 bases between. The CDR3 is made up of 13 amino acids. This clone was picked up a small number of times. Its matching antigen is unknown. What was sequenced were expressed TCRB transcripts, since all of the isolated RNA had been reverse transcribed. Clones were read by immunoSEQ multiplex PCR, and TCRdb kept only the in-frame ones, dropping some. Counted here are some 150,000 clones, about 12% occurring once; the ten biggest clones make up less than 1.5%. The TCR was taken from a man between 18 and 35 years old with type 1 diabetes. The chain has TRBV28 and TRBJ1-2, with a weak D call TRBD1 (5 bases). Sequencing was carried out using central memory CD4+ T cells from blood. CDR3 protein: CASKRGANYGYTF. The CDR3 bases are TGTGCCAGCAAGAGGGGAGCTAACTATGGCTACACCTTC.